These T cell receptor beta chains were read from a single sample in a study of early T cells in non-severe SARS-CoV-2 infection. Using its own MiXCR run on the 5' RACE reads, TCRdb lists one record per CDR3 protein. The sample consists of under 35,000 distinct CDR3 sequences, around 5% of them appearing once. The material sequenced was whole blood. Receptor source: an adult who was a healthcare worker with PCR-confirmed SARS-CoV-2 infection or an uninfected control (not recorded which). Both conserved end residues are part of each CDR3. D genes are given only for firm matches. Size tells how often a clone was seen (once, few, many) or the class of an expanded clone, and some rows leave it out.

TRBJ2-7	.	.	TRBV10-2	14	CASRPPTASYEQYF	TGCGCCAGCAGGCCTCCGACAGCGTCCTACGAGCAGTACTTC
TRBJ2-5	.	few	TRBV12-5	13	CASQPGHQETQYF	TGTGCTAGTCAACCGGGACACCAAGAGACCCAGTACTTC
TRBJ2-5	TRBD2	.	TRBV5-1	18	CVSSFRLAGGGHQETQYF	TGCGTCAGCAGCTTTAGGCTAGCGGGAGGGGGCCACCAAGAGACCCAGTACTTC
TRBJ2-1	TRBD2	many	TRBV4-1	17	CASSQGSAGGRYNEQFF	TGCGCCAGCAGCCAAGGATCCGCGGGGGGCCGTTACAATGAGCAGTTCTTC
TRBJ1-6	.	.	TRBV7-2	18	CASSLVGQFHRGGSPLHF	TGTGCCAGCAGCTTAGTCGGACAGTTCCACCGGGGAGGTTCACCCCTCCACTTT
TRBJ1-1	.	.	TRBV7-9	16	CASSLVVMQPNTEAFF	TGTGCCAGCAGCTTAGTTGTTATGCAACCAAACACTGAAGCTTTCTTT
TRBJ2-3	.	few	TRBV3-1	13	CASSQVRGDTQYF	TGTGCCAGCAGCCAAGTCCGGGGAGATACGCAGTATTTT
TRBJ1-2	.	many	TRBV29-1	14	CSVDTARANYGYTF	TGCAGCGTTGATACAGCTCGAGCTAACTATGGCTACACCTTC
TRBJ2-7	.	few	TRBV12-3/TRBV12-4	15	CASSYPGGRGYEQYF	TGTGCCAGCAGTTACCCCGGTGGGCGCGGCTACGAGCAGTACTTC
TRBJ2-1	.	few	TRBV11-2	16	CASSSPRAGSYNEQFF	TGTGCCAGCAGCTCGCCCAGGGCAGGGTCCTACAATGAGCAGTTCTTC
TRBJ2-2	TRBD2	.	TRBV27	17	CASKRPGTSRNTGELFF	TGTGCCAGCAAGCGGCCCGGGACTAGCCGTAACACCGGGGAGCTGTTTTTT
TRBJ2-5	.	few	TRBV12-3/TRBV12-4	14	CASSLVRGGETQYF	TGTGCCAGCAGTTTAGTCAGGGGCGGAGAGACCCAGTACTTC
TRBJ1-3	.	.	TRBV20-1	13	CSASLYSGNTIYF	TGCAGTGCTAGTTTGTACTCTGGAAACACCATATATTTT
TRBJ2-3	TRBD2	many	TRBV7-9	16	CASSFPGLAGADTQYF	TGTGCCAGCAGCTTCCCGGGACTAGCGGGAGCAGATACGCAGTATTTT
TRBJ1-2	.	few	TRBV7-2	12	CASSLPNYGYTF	TGTGCCAGCAGTTTACCGAACTATGGCTACACCTTC
TRBJ2-2	.	few	TRBV7-2	12	CASSLWPGELFF	TGTGCCAGCAGCTTATGGCCCGGGGAGCTGTTTTTT
TRBJ2-5	.	.	TRBV19	11	CATGRWETQYF	TGTGCCACGGGACGTTGGGAGACCCAGTACTTC
TRBJ1-6	.	.	TRBV6-1	14	CASSETFRSSPLHF	TGTGCCAGCAGTGAAACATTCAGGTCGTCACCCCTCCACTTT
TRBJ2-5	.	many	TRBV12-5	13	CASGNGGFETQYF	TGTGCTAGTGGTAACGGAGGATTCGAGACCCAGTACTTC
TRBJ1-1	.	few	TRBV6-5	15	CASSYSWQGGTEAFF	TGTGCCAGCAGTTACTCATGGCAGGGCGGCACTGAAGCTTTCTTT
TRBJ2-3	TRBD2	.	TRBV5-1	16	CASSILAGGLSDTQYF	TGCGCCAGCAGCATACTAGCGGGGGGACTTTCTGATACGCAGTATTTT
TRBJ1-1	.	few	TRBV6-2/TRBV6-3	16	CASSYWLGRENAEAFF	TGTGCCAGCAGTTACTGGCTCGGGAGAGAGAACGCTGAAGCTTTCTTT
TRBJ2-1	TRBD2	many	TRBV7-8	15	CASSPLAGAYNEQFF	TGTGCCAGCAGCCCTCTAGCGGGTGCCTACAATGAGCAGTTCTTC
TRBJ2-1	.	many	TRBV28	11	CASNLGAVQFF	TGTGCCAGCAATCTGGGGGCGGTGCAGTTCTTC
TRBJ2-1	TRBD1	many	TRBV5-1	15	CASSQRGHSYNEQFF	TGCGCCAGCAGCCAAAGGGGGCACTCCTACAATGAGCAGTTCTTC
TRBJ2-3	TRBD2	.	TRBV7-8	14	CASRSREATDTQYF	TGTGCCAGCAGGTCTCGGGAGGCAACAGATACGCAGTATTTT
TRBJ1-1	.	.	TRBV12-5	12	CASGLGWAEAFF	TGTGCTAGTGGTTTGGGGTGGGCTGAAGCTTTCTTT
TRBJ1-4	.	many	TRBV6-5	12	CASRQGQEKLFF	TGTGCCAGCAGGCAGGGTCAGGAAAAACTGTTTTTT
TRBJ2-7	.	many	TRBV6-4	13	CASSVSGAYEQYF	TGTGCCAGCAGTGTATCGGGCGCCTACGAGCAGTACTTC
TRBJ1-4	.	few	TRBV9	16	CASSPPGPSTNEKLFF	TGTGCCAGCAGCCCACCGGGACCATCAACTAATGAAAAACTGTTTTTT
TRBJ2-2	TRBD1	many	TRBV5-1	15	CASSLGDRVTGELFF	TGCGCCAGCAGCTTGGGGGACAGAGTCACCGGGGAGCTGTTTTTT
TRBJ1-6	.	many	TRBV13	14	CASSLTGQGSPLHF	TGTGCCAGCAGCCTCACCGGTCAGGGTTCACCCCTCCACTTT
TRBJ2-1	.	.	TRBV28	16	CASSSPRGKTNNEQFF	TGTGCCAGCAGTTCCCCCCGGGGGAAAACCAACAATGAGCAGTTCTTC
TRBJ2-7	TRBD2	many	TRBV11-2	15	CASSLATSADYEQYF	TGTGCCAGCAGCTTAGCCACTAGCGCGGATTACGAGCAGTACTTC
TRBJ1-2	.	many	TRBV28	14	CASILGGHSYGYTF	TGTGCCAGCATCTTGGGGGGGCACAGCTATGGCTACACCTTC
TRBJ2-3	TRBD2	few	TRBV10-3	15	CAISRTSGGSDTQYF	TGTGCCATCAGCCGGACTAGCGGGGGGTCTGATACGCAGTATTTT
TRBJ2-7	.	many	TRBV7-2	13	CASSSRRGYEQYF	TGTGCCAGCAGCTCTCGACGGGGATACGAGCAGTACTTC
TRBJ2-2	TRBD2	few	TRBV30	17	CAAASLSSGGPVGELFF	TGTGCCGCCGCCTCCCTTTCGAGCGGGGGCCCCGTCGGGGAGCTGTTTTTT
TRBJ1-1	.	few	TRBV18	14	CASSLLGGNTEAFF	TGTGCCAGCTCACTTCTGGGAGGGAACACTGAAGCTTTCTTT
TRBJ2-1	.	many	TRBV7-9	16	CASSLAGHITYNEQFF	TGTGCCAGCAGCTTAGCGGGACATATAACCTACAATGAGCAGTTCTTC
TRBJ2-2	.	many	TRBV10-3	14	CAISTGSHTGELFF	TGTGCCATCAGTACAGGATCCCACACCGGGGAGCTGTTTTTT